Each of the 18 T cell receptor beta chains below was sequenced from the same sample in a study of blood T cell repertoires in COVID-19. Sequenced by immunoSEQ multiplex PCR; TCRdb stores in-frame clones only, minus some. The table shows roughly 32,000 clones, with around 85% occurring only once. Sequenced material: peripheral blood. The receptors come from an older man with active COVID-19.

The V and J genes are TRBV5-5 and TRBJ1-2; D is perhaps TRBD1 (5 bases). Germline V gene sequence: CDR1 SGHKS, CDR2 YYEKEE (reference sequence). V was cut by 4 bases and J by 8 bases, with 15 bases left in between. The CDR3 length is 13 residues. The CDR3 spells CASSQGPSQGYTF. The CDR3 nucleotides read TGTGCCAGCAGCCAGGGTCCATCACAGGGCTACACCTTC.

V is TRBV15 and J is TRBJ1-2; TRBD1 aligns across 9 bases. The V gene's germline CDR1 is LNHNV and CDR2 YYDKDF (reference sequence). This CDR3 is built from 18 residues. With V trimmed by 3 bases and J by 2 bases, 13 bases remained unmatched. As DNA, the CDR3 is TGTGCCACCAGCAGGGACCCGGGACAGGGAATTCTCAACTATGGCTACACCTTC. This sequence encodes CATSRDPGQGILNYGYTF.

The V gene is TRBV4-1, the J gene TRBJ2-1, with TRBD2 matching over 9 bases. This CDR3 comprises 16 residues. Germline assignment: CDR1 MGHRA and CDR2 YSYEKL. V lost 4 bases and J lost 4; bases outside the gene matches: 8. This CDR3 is CASSRLAGVTYNEQFF. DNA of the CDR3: TGCGCCAGCAGCCGATTAGCGGGGGTTACTTACAATGAGCAGTTCTTC.

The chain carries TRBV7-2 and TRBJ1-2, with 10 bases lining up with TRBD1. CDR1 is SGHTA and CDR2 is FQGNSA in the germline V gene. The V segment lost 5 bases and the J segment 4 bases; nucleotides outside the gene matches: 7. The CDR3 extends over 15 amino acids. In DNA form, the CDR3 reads TGTGCCAGCAGCCCAACGGGACAGGGGCTCTATGGCTACACCTTC. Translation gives CASSPTGQGLYGYTF. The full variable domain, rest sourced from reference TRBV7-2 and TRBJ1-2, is GAGVSQSPSNKVTEKGKDVELRCDPISGHTALYWYRQSLGQGLEFLIYFQGNSAPDKSGLPSDRFSAERTGGSVSTLTIQRTQQEDSAVYLCASSPTGQGLYGYTFGSGTRLTVV.

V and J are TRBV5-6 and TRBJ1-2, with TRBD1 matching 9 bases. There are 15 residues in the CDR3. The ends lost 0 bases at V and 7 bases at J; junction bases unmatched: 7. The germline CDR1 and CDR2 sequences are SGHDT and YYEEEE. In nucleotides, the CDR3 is TGTGCCAGCAGCTTGGGAACAGGGGGCATCGGTGGCTACACCTTC. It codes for CASSLGTGGIGGYTF. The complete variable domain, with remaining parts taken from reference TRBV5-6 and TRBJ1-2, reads DAGVTQSPTHLIKTRGQQVTLRCSPKSGHDTVSWYQQALGQGPQFIFQYYEEEERQRGNFPDRFSGHQFPNYSSELNVNALLLGDSALYLCASSLGTGGIGGYTFGSGTRLTVV.

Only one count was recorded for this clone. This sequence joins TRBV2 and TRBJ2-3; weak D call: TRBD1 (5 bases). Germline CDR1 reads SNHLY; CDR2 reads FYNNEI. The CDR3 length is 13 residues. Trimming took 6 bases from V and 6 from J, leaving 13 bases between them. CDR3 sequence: CASSLRVSDTQYF. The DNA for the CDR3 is TGTGCCAGCAGCCTCAGGGTTTCGGATACGCAGTATTTT.

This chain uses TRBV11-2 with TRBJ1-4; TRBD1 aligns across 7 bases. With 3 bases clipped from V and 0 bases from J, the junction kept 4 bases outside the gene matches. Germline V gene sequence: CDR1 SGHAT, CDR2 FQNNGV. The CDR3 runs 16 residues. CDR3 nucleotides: TGTGCCAGCAGCTTGGGACAGCCTGCAACTAATGAAAAACTGTTTTTT. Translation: CASSLGQPATNEKLFF.

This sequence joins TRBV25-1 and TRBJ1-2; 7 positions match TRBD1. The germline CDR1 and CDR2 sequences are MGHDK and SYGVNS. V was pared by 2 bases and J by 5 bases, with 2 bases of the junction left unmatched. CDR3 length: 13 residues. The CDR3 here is CASSEPTGYGYTF. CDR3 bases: TGTGCCAGCAGTGAACCGACAGGGTATGGCTACACCTTC.

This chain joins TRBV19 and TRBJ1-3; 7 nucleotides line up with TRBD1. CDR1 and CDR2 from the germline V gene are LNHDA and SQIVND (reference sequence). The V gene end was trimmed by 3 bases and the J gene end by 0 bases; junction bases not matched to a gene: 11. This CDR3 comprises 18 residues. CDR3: CASSMVEDRLRSGNTIYF. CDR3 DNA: TGTGCCAGTAGTATGGTAGAGGACAGGCTTCGCTCTGGAAACACCATATATTTT.

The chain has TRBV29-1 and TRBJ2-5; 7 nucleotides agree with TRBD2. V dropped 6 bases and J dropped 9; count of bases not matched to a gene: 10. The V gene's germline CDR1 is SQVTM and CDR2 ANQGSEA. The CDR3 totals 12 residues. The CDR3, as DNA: TGCAGCGTGGGAGGGCTTATGGTGGCCCAGTACTTC. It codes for CSVGGLMVAQYF.

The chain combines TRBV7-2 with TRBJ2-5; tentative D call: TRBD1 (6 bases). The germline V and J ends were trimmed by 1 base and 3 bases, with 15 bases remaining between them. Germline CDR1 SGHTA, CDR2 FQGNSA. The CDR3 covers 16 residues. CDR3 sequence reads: CASSLGQGSREETQYF. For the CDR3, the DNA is TGTGCCAGCAGCTTAGGTCAGGGGTCTAGGGAAGAGACCCAGTACTTC.

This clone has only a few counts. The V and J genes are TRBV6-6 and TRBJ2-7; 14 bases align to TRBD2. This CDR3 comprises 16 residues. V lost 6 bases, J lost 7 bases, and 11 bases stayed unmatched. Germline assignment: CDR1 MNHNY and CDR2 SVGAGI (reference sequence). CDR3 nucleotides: TGTGCCAGCAGGGACACCGGGACTAGCGGGGGTAATGAGCAGTACTTC. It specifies CASRDTGTSGGNEQYF.

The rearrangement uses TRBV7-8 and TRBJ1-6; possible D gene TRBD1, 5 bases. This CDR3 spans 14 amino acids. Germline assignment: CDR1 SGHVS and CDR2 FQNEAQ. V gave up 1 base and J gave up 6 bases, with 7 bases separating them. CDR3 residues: CASSLVGGNSPLHF. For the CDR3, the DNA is TGTGCCAGCAGCTTAGTGGGGGGTAATTCACCCCTCCACTTT.

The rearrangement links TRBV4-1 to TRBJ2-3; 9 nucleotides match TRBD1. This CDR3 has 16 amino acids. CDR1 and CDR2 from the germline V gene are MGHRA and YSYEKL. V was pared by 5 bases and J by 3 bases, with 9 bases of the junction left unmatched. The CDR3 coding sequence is TGCGCCAGCAGCTCCCAGGGACAGGGAAGGACAGATACGCAGTATTTT. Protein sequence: CASSSQGQGRTDTQYF.

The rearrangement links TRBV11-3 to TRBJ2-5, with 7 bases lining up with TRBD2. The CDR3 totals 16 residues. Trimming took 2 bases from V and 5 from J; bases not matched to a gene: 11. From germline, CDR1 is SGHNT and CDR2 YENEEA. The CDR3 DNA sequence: TGTGCCAGCAGCTTAAGTAAAGGATCCGGGGGGGAGACCCAGTACTTC. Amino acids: CASSLSKGSGGETQYF.

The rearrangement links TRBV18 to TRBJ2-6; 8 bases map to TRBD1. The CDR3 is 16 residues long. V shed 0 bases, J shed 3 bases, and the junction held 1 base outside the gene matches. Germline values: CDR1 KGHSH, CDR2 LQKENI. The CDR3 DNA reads TGTGCCAGCTCACCACCGACAGGGGATGGGGCCAACGTCCTGACTTTC. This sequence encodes CASSPPTGDGANVLTF.

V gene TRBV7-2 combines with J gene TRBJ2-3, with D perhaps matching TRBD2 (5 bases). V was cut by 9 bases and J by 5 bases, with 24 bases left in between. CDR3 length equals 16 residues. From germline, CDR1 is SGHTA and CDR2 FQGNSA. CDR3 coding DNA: TGTGCCAGTGCCGACTACCGAGACTTGATGGGAGATACGCAGTATTTT. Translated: CASADYRDLMGDTQYF. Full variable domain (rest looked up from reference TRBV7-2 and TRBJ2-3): GAGVSQSPSNKVTEKGKDVELRCDPISGHTALYWYRQSLGQGLEFLIYFQGNSAPDKSGLPSDRFSAERTGGSVSTLTIQRTQQEDSAVYLCASADYRDLMGDTQYFGPGTRLTVL.

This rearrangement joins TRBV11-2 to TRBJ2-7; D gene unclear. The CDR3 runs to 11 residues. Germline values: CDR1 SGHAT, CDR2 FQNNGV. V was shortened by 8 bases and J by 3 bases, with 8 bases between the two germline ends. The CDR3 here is CASGKNYEQYF. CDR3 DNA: TGTGCCAGCGGCAAAAACTACGAGCAGTACTTC.